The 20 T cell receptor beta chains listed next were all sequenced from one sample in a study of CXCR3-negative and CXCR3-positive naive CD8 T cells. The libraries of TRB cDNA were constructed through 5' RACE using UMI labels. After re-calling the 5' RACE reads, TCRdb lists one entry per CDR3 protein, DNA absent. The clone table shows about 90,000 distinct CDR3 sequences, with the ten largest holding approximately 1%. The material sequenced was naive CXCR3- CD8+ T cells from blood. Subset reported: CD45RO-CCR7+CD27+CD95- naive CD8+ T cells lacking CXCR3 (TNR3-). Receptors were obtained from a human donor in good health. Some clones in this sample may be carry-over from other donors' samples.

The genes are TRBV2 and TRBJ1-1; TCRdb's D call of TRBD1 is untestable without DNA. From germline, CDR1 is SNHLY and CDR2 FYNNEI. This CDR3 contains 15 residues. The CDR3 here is CASSEPRDLNTEAFF. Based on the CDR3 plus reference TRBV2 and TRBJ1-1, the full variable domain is EPEVTQTPSHQVTQMGQEVILRCVPISNHLYFYWYRQILGQKVEFLVSFYNNEISEKSEIFDDQFSVERPDGSNFTLKIRSTKLEDSAMYFCASSEPRDLNTEAFFGQGTRLTVV.

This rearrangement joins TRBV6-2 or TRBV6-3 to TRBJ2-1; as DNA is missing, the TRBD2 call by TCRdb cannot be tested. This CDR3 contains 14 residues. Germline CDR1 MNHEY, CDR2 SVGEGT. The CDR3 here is CASSFGALGNEQFF.

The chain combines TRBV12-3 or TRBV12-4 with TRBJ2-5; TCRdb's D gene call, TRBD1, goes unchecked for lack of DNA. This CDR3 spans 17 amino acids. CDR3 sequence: CASSSGPGQGTQETQYF.

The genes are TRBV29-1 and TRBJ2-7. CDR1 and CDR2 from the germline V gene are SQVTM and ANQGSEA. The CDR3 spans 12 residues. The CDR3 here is CSVGGSTYEQYF.

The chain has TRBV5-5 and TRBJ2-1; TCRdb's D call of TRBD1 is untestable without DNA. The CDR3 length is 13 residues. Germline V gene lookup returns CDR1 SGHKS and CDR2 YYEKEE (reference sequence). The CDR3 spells CASRLQGRDEQFF.

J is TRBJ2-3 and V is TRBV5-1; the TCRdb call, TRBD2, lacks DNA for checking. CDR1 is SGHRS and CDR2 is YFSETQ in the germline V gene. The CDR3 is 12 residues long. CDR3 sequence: CASSPRADTQYF.

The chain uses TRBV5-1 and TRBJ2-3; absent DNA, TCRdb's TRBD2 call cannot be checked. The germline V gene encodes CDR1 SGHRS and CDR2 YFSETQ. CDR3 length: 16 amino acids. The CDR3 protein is CASSLEASGSIDTQYF. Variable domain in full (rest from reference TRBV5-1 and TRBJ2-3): KAGVTQTPRYLIKTRGQQVTLSCSPISGHRSVSWYQQTPGQGLQFLFEYFSETQRNKGNFPGRFSGRQFSNSRSEMNVSTLELGDSALYLCASSLEASGSIDTQYFGPGTRLTVL.

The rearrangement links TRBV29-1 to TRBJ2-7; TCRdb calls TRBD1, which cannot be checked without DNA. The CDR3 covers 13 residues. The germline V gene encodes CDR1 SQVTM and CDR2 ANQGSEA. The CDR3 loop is CSARTGASYKQYF.

CDR3 sequence reads: CASSQDGLAYEQYF. The J gene is TRBJ2-7, the V gene TRBV4-3; the TRBD2 assignment by TCRdb is unverifiable without DNA. This CDR3 has 14 amino acids. CDR1 LGHNA and CDR2 YSLEER come from the germline V gene.

The CDR3 sequence: CASSPRDRAETQYF. The chain couples TRBV7-9 to TRBJ2-5; without DNA, the TCRdb call of TRBD1 cannot be checked. The CDR3 is 14 amino acids. Germline V gene data show CDR1 as SEHNR and CDR2 as FQNEAQ (reference sequence). Filled out from reference TRBV7-9 and TRBJ2-5, the complete variable domain reads DTGVSQNPRHKITKRGQNVTFRCDPISEHNRLYWYRQTLGQGPEFLTYFQNEAQLEKSRLLSDRFSAERPKGSFSTLEIQRTEQGDSAMYLCASSPRDRAETQYFGPGTRLLVL.

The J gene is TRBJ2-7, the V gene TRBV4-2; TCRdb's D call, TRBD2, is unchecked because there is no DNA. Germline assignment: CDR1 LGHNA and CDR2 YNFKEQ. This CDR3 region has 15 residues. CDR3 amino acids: CASSQETEATYEQYF.

The CDR3 sequence is CASSPGTGVLGELFF. J is TRBJ2-2 and V is TRBV7-9; TCRdb lists TRBD1, though no DNA is available to test this call. The germline CDR1 and CDR2 sequences are SEHNR and FQNEAQ (reference sequence). The CDR3 length is 15 residues.

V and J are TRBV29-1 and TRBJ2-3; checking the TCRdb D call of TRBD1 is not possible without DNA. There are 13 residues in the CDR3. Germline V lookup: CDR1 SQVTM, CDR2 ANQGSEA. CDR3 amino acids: CSVEYRGTDTQYF.

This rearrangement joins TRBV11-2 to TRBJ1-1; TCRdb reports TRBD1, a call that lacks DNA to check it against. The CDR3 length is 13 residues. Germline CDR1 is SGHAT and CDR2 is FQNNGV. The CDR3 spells CASSLVQDTEAFF. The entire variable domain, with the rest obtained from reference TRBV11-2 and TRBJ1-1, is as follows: EAGVAQSPRYKIIEKRQSVAFWCNPISGHATLYWYQQILGQGPKLLIQFQNNGVVDDSQLPKDRFSAERLKGVDSTLKIQPAKLEDSAVYLCASSLVQDTEAFFGQGTRLTVV.

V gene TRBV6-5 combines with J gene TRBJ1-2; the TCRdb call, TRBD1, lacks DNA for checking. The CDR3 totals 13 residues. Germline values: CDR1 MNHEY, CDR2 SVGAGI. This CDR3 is CASSSHRGSGYTF.

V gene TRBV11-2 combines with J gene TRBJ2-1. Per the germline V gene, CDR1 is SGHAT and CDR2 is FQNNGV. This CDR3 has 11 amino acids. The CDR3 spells CASSLTDEQFF.

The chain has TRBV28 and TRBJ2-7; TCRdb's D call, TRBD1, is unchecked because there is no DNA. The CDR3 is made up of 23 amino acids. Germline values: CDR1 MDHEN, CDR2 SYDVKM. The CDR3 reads CASSFPSEFEQGEDITNKYEQYF. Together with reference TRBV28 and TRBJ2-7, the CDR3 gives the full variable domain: DVKVTQSSRYLVKRTGEKVFLECVQDMDHENMFWYRQDPGLGLRLIYFSYDVKMKEKGDIPEGYSVSREKKERFSLILESASTNQTSMYLCASSFPSEFEQGEDITNKYEQYFGPGTRLTVT.

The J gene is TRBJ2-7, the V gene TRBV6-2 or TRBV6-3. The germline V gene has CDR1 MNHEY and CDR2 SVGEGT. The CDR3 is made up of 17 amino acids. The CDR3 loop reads CASSYSKQAYTGYEQYF.

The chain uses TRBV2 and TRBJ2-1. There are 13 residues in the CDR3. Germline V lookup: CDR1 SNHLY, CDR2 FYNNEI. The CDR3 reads CASSEALLDEQFF.

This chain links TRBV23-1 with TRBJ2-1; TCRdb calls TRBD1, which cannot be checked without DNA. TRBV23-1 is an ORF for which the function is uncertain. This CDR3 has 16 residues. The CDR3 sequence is CASSQSQPGVLNEQFF.